The rows below give T cell receptor beta chains drawn from one sample of a study of CDR3 diversity in severe acne. From the PCR reads, TCRdb called clonotypes with MiXCR, one entry per CDR3 protein. The repertoire consists of 65,000 to 95,000 distinct CDR3 sequences, with under 65% occurring once and the leading ten covering roughly an eighth. Sequenced: blood. These TCRs come from a male donor in good health, without acne. Both conserved end residues are part of each CDR3. The order of the fields is CDR3 DNA, CDR3 protein, clone size, J gene, V gene, D gene. D genes are given only for firm matches. A clone size is listed for some rows: how often the clone was seen (once, few, many), or a class if it is expanded.

TGTGCCAGCATAGGGGGAGTAGGAGATACGCAGTATTTT	CASIGGVGDTQYF	-	TRBJ2-3	TRBV2	-
TGCGCCAGCAGCTTGACGCGGCATTTT	CASSLTRHF	-	TRBJ1-5	TRBV5-1	-
TGTGCCAGCAGCTTTGGGGACAGGGCAGGTAGAAACACCATATATTTT	CASSFGDRAGRNTIYF	-	TRBJ1-3	TRBV5-6	TRBD1
TGTGCCACCAGTGATTCATCCCAAAAAAAAAAAAAAAAACTGTTTTTT	CATSDSSQKKKKKLFF	-	TRBJ1-4	TRBV12-3/TRBV12-4	-
TGTGCCAGCTCACCCGGGGCGGTAACCTACGAGCAGTACTTC	CASSPGAVTYEQYF	once	TRBJ2-7	TRBV7-9	-
TGCAGTGCCCTCAGGCCACAGGGAGATACGCAGTATTTT	CSALRPQGDTQYF	-	TRBJ2-3	TRBV20-1	-
TGCGCCAGCAGCTCGACCGGGGCTAGCGGGAGGGTCTCTGGTGAGCAGTTCTTC	CASSSTGASGRVSGEQFF	-	TRBJ2-1	TRBV5-1	TRBD2
TGTGCCACCTGGACAGGCCGCGGGAGAGATACGCAATATTTT	CATWTGRGRDTQYF	-	TRBJ2-3	TRBV6-1	-
TGTGCCAGTAGTAGGCGCGGACGGAACACTGAAGCTTTCTTT	CASSRRGRNTEAFF	-	TRBJ1-1	TRBV19	-
TGTGCCAGCAGCGCCGGCGGCACGGGGTACGAGCAGTACTTC	CASSAGGTGYEQYF	-	TRBJ2-7	TRBV7-2	-
TGTGCCAGCAGCCAAGATGACTCTGGGGCCAACGTCCTGACTTTC	CASSQDDSGANVLTF	many	TRBJ2-6	TRBV14	-
TGCAGTGCCTCCACCCCAGGGTGGGAGTACTATGGCTACACCTTC	CSASTPGWEYYGYTF	-	TRBJ1-2	TRBV20-1	-
TGTGCCAGCAGTTTTCCCACGGGGGCGGGTGTGTACGAGCAGTACTTC	CASSFPTGAGVYEQYF	once	TRBJ2-7	TRBV12-3/TRBV12-4	-
TGTGCCAGCAGCTTAGCCCGACTCTATGGCTACACCTTC	CASSLARLYGYTF	-	TRBJ1-2	TRBV7-9	-
TGCAGCCTGTCGGGGCGGAGTGGCTACACCTTC	CSLSGRSGYTF	few	TRBJ1-2	TRBV29-1	-
TGTGCCATCAGTCCTCGACAGGATAGCAATCAGCCCCAGCATTTT	CAISPRQDSNQPQHF	-	TRBJ1-5	TRBV10-3	-
TGTGCCAGCAGTTACTCGATACCGATGGCAGGGCCAAACTATGGCTACACCTTC	CASSYSIPMAGPNYGYTF	many	TRBJ1-2	TRBV6-5	-